This T cell receptor beta chain came from a study of high-grade serous ovarian cancer treatment subgroups. Findings and caveats of the study: Same-patient tumor repertoires overlapped at about 0.095 to 0.85; different patients barely overlapped.

This clone showed up just a few times. The antigen remains undetermined. Tumor samples were obtained before definitive surgery or chemotherapy. TCRdb's table, derived via immunoSEQ multiplex PCR, lists solely in-frame clones and lacks some. The table records approximately 5,400 clones, 75% of them present only once. Source material: tumor tissue. The source is a human patient with high-grade serous ovarian cancer.

CDR3 coding DNA: TGTGCCAGCAGCTCGGAGGGACAGCCCCAGCATTTT. Amino acid sequence: CASSSEGQPQHF. The chain has TRBV7-9 and TRBJ1-5; D gene uncertain. Deletions cut 4 bases from V and 7 bases from J, with 8 bases between. Germline values: CDR1 SEHNR, CDR2 FQNEAQ (reference sequence). The CDR3 has 12 residues.